Below are 26 T cell receptor beta chains sequenced from a single sample in a study of cytomegalovirus exposure and HLA in healthy donors. PCR was performed using 60 Vbeta and 13 Jbeta primers. Sequencing was performed with immunoSEQ multiplex PCR; in TCRdb, only in-frame clones are kept and a portion is missing. The sample shows more than 90,000 clones, about four fifths of them seen only once. Sequenced material: PBMCs. The receptors derive from a woman in her 70s in good health and CMV-seropositive.

The chain carries TRBV6-5 and TRBJ2-1, with D maybe TRBD1 (7 bases). V lost 6 bases and J 8 bases, leaving 20 bases between the germline ends. The CDR3 length is 15 residues. The V gene's germline CDR1 is MNHEY and CDR2 SVGAGI. The CDR3 here is CASRDLGGGIDEQFF. The CDR3, as DNA: TGTGCCAGCAGGGACCTAGGAGGGGGCATCGATGAGCAGTTCTTC.

The chain is built from TRBV7-8 and TRBJ1-1; no firm D call. This CDR3 is built from 15 residues. The germline V gene encodes CDR1 SGHVS and CDR2 FQNEAQ. V shed 5 bases and J shed 1 base, with 14 bases lying between them. CDR3 DNA: TGTGCCAGCAGCCCCCTGGGAGGACCGAACACTGAAGCTTTCTTT. Translating it yields CASSPLGGPNTEAFF.

The J gene is TRBJ1-4, the V gene TRBV7-9; possible D gene TRBD1, 6 bases. CDR3 length equals 12 residues. Germline assignment: CDR1 SEHNR and CDR2 FQNEAQ (reference sequence). V was trimmed by 8 bases and J by 6 bases, leaving 10 bases between them. CDR3: CASGQIDEKLFF. The CDR3 nucleotides read TGTGCCAGCGGACAGATTGATGAAAAACTGTTTTTT.

The V call is TRBV7-9, the J call TRBJ2-1; D is undetermined. Trimming removed 7 bases from V and 0 bases from J, with 13 bases in between. Germline CDR1 is SEHNR and CDR2 is FQNEAQ (reference sequence). This CDR3 is 15 amino acids long. CDR3 nucleotide sequence: TGTGCCAGCACCCCCTCACCGAGCTCCTACAATGAGCAGTTCTTC. Its protein is CASTPSPSSYNEQFF.

V gene TRBV18 combines with J gene TRBJ2-3; 12 nucleotides line up with TRBD2. The ends lost 4 bases at V and 2 bases at J; junction bases unmatched: 10. The CDR3 length is 18 residues. Per the germline V gene, CDR1 is KGHSH and CDR2 is LQKENI. CDR3 bases: TGTGCCAGCTCACTACTAGCGGGAGGCCGAGGTTCCACAGATACGCAGTATTTT. This encodes CASSLLAGGRGSTDTQYF.

V and J are TRBV7-9 and TRBJ2-1; 7 bases are a match to TRBD2. The V and J ends lost 1 base and 8 bases, in that order; junction bases with no gene match: 8. The CDR3 sequence is 15 residues long. Germline V CDR1 and CDR2: SEHNR, FQNEAQ (reference sequence). The CDR3: CASSLVGDYDHEQFF. As DNA, the CDR3 is TGTGCCAGCAGCTTAGTCGGGGACTACGACCATGAGCAGTTCTTC.

The rearrangement uses TRBV7-2 and TRBJ2-3; 9 nucleotides match TRBD2. This CDR3 is 19 amino acids long. J lost 3 bases, V lost 1 base, and 14 bases had no gene match. Per the germline V gene, CDR1 is SGHTA and CDR2 is FQGNSA. CDR3 nucleotide sequence: TGTGCCAGCAGCTTAGGGCAGAGAAGGGGGCGGGAGGGAACAGATACGCAGTATTTT. Protein product: CASSLGQRRGREGTDTQYF.

V usage is TRBV4-1 and J usage is TRBJ2-3, with 12 positions matching TRBD2. CDR1 is MGHRA and CDR2 is YSYEKL in the germline V gene. The CDR3 has 17 amino acids. V dropped 4 bases and J dropped 4; count of bases not matched to a gene: 9. CDR3 sequence: CASSLVRLAGEPDTQYF. The CDR3 DNA reads as TGCGCCAGCAGCCTAGTTCGACTAGCGGGAGAACCAGATACGCAGTATTTT.

About this clone itself: At one end, the junction sequence differs from germline, possibly due to a read error. The rearrangement links TRBV7-9 to TRBJ2-7; 10 nucleotides align to TRBD2. Germline assignment: CDR1 SEHNR and CDR2 FQNEAQ (reference sequence). This CDR3 region has 14 residues. This CDR3 reads CSSSPSGRGDEQYF. CDR3 DNA: TGTTCCAGCAGCCCTAGCGGGAGAGGAGACGAGCAGTACTTC.

The chain is built from TRBV7-6 and TRBJ1-1; 9 nucleotides align to TRBD1. Trimming cost V 5 bases and J 2 bases; bases outside gene matches: 12. Germline-derived CDR1 and CDR2 are SGHVS and FNYEAQ. CDR3 length: 17 amino acids. The CDR3 sequence: CASSPGMDRGSNTEAFF. CDR3 in DNA: TGTGCCAGCAGCCCAGGGATGGACAGGGGCTCTAACACTGAAGCTTTCTTT. Using reference TRBV7-6 and TRBJ1-1 for the parts outside the CDR3, the full variable domain is GAGVSQSPRYKVTKRGQDVALRCDPISGHVSLYWYRQALGQGPEFLTYFNYEAQQDKSGLPNDRFSAERPEGSISTLTIQRTEQRDSAMYRCASSPGMDRGSNTEAFFGQGTRLTVV.

This chain links TRBV11-2 with TRBJ2-3; 10 bases agree with TRBD1. Germline CDR1 and CDR2: SGHAT and FQNNGV. J was trimmed by 5 bases and V by 1 base; bases with no gene match: 6. The CDR3 has 16 residues. CDR3 bases: TGTGCCAGCAGCTTAGTGGGACAGGGGAAGGGAGATACGCAGTATTTT. Translated, it gives CASSLVGQGKGDTQYF.

The chain carries TRBV5-6 and TRBJ2-3, with a weak D call TRBD2 (5 bases). The germline gives CDR1 SGHDT, CDR2 YYEEEE. Deletions cut 2 bases from V and 0 bases from J, with 10 bases between. This CDR3 region has 15 residues. This CDR3 reads CASSFLAPSTDTQYF. CDR3 sequence (DNA): TGTGCCAGCAGCTTTTTAGCGCCAAGCACAGATACGCAGTATTTT.

The rearrangement links TRBV7-2 to TRBJ2-1, with 7 bases lining up with TRBD2. CDR1 SGHTA and CDR2 FQGNSA come from the germline V gene. The J segment lost 6 bases and the V segment lost 4 bases, leaving 18 bases of the junction unmatched. The CDR3 sequence is 18 residues long. CDR3 in DNA: TGTGCCAGCAGCTCTAGTGGGGTGGGGTTGCGGGAGCTCAATGAGCAGTTCTTC. It translates to CASSSSGVGLRELNEQFF. The full variable domain, its missing parts supplied by reference TRBV7-2 and TRBJ2-1, is GAGVSQSPSNKVTEKGKDVELRCDPISGHTALYWYRQSLGQGLEFLIYFQGNSAPDKSGLPSDRFSAERTGGSVSTLTIQRTQQEDSAVYLCASSSSGVGLRELNEQFFGPGTRLTVL.

Comment on this clone: A junction boundary mismatches the germline segment, possibly from a read error. The chain joins TRBV7-7 to TRBJ2-2, with a possible D match to TRBD1 (6 bases). Germline-derived CDR1 and CDR2 are SSHAT and FNYEAQ (reference sequence). This CDR3 spans 17 amino acids. This CDR3 is CASSPVTGIPGTGELFF. In DNA, the CDR3 is TGTGCTAGCAGTCCCGTTACAGGGATTCCGGGCACCGGGGAGCTGTTTTTT.

This sequence joins TRBV5-1 and TRBJ1-6; D might be TRBD1 (6 bases). Trimming removed 0 bases from V and 1 base from J, with 11 bases in between. Germline values: CDR1 SGHRS, CDR2 YFSETQ. The length of the CDR3 is 17 residues. CDR3 loop: CASSLDPTGSYNSPLHF. CDR3 DNA sequence: TGCGCCAGCAGCTTGGACCCTACAGGGTCCTATAATTCACCCCTCCACTTT.

The genes are TRBV2 and TRBJ2-7; 9 bases are shared with TRBD2. Germline lookup yields CDR1 SNHLY and CDR2 FYNNEI. The CDR3 is 17 amino acids. Trimming took 3 bases from V and 5 from J; bases not matched to a gene: 14. The CDR3 is CASSERREGLVRHEQYF. As DNA, the CDR3 is TGTGCCAGCAGTGAGCGGCGGGAGGGCCTGGTTCGCCACGAGCAGTACTTC.

This clone appeared a few times. The chain employs TRBV6-6 and TRBJ2-3; 7 nucleotides agree with TRBD2. Germline trimming cut 4 bases from V and 4 bases from J; bases unmatched to any gene: 5. Germline V CDR1 and CDR2: MNHNY, SVGAGI (reference sequence). CDR3 size: 14 residues. The CDR3: CASSSPGGADTQYF. In DNA form, the CDR3 reads TGTGCCAGCAGTTCCCCGGGGGGTGCAGATACGCAGTATTTT.

V and J are TRBV30 and TRBJ2-3, with 9 bases fitting TRBD2. The length of the CDR3 is 14 residues. The germline gives CDR1 GTSNPN, CDR2 SVGIG (reference sequence). The junction had 6 bases not matched to a gene; V was cut back by 3 bases and J by 5 bases. The CDR3 region is CAWRFGGRVDTQYF. CDR3 in DNA: TGTGCCTGGAGGTTCGGCGGGAGGGTAGATACGCAGTATTTT.

This CDR3 is CASSLVRVSEQFF. CDR3 DNA sequence: TGTGCCAGCAGCTTAGTACGGGTTAGTGAGCAGTTCTTC. The J gene is TRBJ2-1, the V gene TRBV7-2; D gene ambiguous. Germline lookup yields CDR1 SGHTA and CDR2 FQGNSA. V dropped 1 base and J dropped 9 bases, with 10 bases sitting between them. This CDR3 has 13 residues.

The rearrangement uses TRBV18 and TRBJ2-7; D unclear. Germline V gene data show CDR1 as KGHSH and CDR2 as LQKENI. This CDR3 comprises 17 residues. The germline V and J ends were trimmed by 1 base and 1 base, with 17 bases remaining between them. The CDR3 sequence is CASSPRTSTLSSYEQYF. DNA of the CDR3: TGTGCCAGCTCACCACGAACGAGTACTCTATCATCCTACGAGCAGTACTTC. The variable domain in full, completed from reference TRBV18 and TRBJ2-7, reads NAGVMQNPRHLVRRRGQEARLRCSPMKGHSHVYWYRQLPEEGLKFMVYLQKENIIDESGMPKERFSAEFPKEGPSILRIQQVVRGDSAAYFCASSPRTSTLSSYEQYFGPGTRLTVT.

V is TRBV2 and J is TRBJ2-2; tentative D call: TRBD2 (6 bases). V was cut by 5 bases and J by 1 base, with 14 bases left in between. Germline values: CDR1 SNHLY, CDR2 FYNNEI. The CDR3 spans 16 residues. DNA of the CDR3: TGTGCCAGCAGTTCTTCTAGCGTACTGAACACCGGGGAGCTGTTTTTT. This sequence encodes CASSSSSVLNTGELFF.

The chain employs TRBV11-3 and TRBJ2-3, with D possibly being TRBD1 (5 bases). Trimming took 1 base from V and 1 from J, leaving 12 bases between them. The CDR3 is 16 residues long. CDR1 and CDR2 from the germline V gene are SGHNT and YENEEA. The CDR3 is CASSLVPGLGTDTQYF. DNA for the CDR3: TGTGCCAGCAGCTTAGTTCCAGGGCTCGGCACAGATACGCAGTATTTT.

This rearrangement joins TRBV27 to TRBJ2-2, with TRBD2 as a possible D gene (6 bases). Germline V gene lookup returns CDR1 MNHEY and CDR2 SMNVEV (reference sequence). V was clipped by 3 bases and J by 3 bases, with 14 bases between them. The CDR3 has 16 residues. DNA for the CDR3: TGTGCCAGCAGTTTCCTCAGACTAGTCCACACCGGGGAGCTGTTTTTT. It codes for CASSFLRLVHTGELFF.

The chain is built from TRBV19 and TRBJ2-1, with D perhaps TRBD1 (5 bases). Looked up from germline, CDR1 is LNHDA and CDR2 is SQIVND (reference sequence). The V gene lost 5 bases and the J gene lost 5 bases, with 13 bases spanning the gap. CDR3 length equals 14 residues. The CDR3 DNA follows: TGTGCCAGTAGTCTTCGGACACGCCACAATGAGCAGTTCTTC. It translates to CASSLRTRHNEQFF. The full variable domain, with the rest looked up from reference TRBV19 and TRBJ2-1, is DGGITQSPKYLFRKEGQNVTLSCEQNLNHDAMYWYRQDPGQGLRLIYYSQIVNDFQKGDIAEGYSVSREKKESFPLTVTSAQKNPTAFYLCASSLRTRHNEQFFGPGTRLTVL.

The chain recombines TRBV4-2 with TRBJ2-5; 7 nucleotides match TRBD1. This CDR3 is 14 amino acids long. Germline V lookup: CDR1 LGHNA, CDR2 YNFKEQ. V dropped 0 bases and J dropped 5; count of bases not matched to a gene: 3. The CDR3 nucleotides are TGTGCCAGCAGCCAAGAAGGGGGCCGGGAGACCCAGTACTTC. It specifies CASSQEGGRETQYF.

The CDR3 reads CASSSPFGQGPHEQYF. In nucleotides, the CDR3 is TGTGCCAGCAGCTCTCCCTTTGGACAGGGGCCCCACGAGCAGTACTTC. The rearrangement uses TRBV7-2 and TRBJ2-5, with 9 nucleotides matching TRBD1. The DNA end is more similar to TRBJ2-7, so the J call may be wrong. CDR1 SGHTA and CDR2 FQGNSA come from the germline V gene. The CDR3 totals 16 residues.